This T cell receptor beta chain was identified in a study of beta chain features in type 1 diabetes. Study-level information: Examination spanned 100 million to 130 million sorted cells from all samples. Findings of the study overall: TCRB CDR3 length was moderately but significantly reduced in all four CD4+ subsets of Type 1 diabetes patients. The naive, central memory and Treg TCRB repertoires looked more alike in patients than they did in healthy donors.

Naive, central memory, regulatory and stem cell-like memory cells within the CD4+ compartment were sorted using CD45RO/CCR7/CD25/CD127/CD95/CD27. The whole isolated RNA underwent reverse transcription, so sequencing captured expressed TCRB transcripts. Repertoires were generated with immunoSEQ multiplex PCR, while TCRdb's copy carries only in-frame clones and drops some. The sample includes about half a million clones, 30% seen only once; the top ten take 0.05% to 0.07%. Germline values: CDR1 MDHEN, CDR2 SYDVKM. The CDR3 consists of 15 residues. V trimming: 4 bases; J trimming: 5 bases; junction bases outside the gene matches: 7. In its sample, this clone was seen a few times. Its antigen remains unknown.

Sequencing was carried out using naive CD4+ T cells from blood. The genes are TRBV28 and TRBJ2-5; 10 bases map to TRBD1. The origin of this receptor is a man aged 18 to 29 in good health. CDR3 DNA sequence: TGTGCCAGCAGTTACCAGACAGGGGGCGAGGAGACCCAGTACTTC. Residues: CASSYQTGGEETQYF. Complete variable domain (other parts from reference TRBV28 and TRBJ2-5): DVKVTQSSRYLVKRTGEKVFLECVQDMDHENMFWYRQDPGLGLRLIYFSYDVKMKEKGDIPEGYSVSREKKERFSLILESASTNQTSMYLCASSYQTGGEETQYFGPGTRLLVL.